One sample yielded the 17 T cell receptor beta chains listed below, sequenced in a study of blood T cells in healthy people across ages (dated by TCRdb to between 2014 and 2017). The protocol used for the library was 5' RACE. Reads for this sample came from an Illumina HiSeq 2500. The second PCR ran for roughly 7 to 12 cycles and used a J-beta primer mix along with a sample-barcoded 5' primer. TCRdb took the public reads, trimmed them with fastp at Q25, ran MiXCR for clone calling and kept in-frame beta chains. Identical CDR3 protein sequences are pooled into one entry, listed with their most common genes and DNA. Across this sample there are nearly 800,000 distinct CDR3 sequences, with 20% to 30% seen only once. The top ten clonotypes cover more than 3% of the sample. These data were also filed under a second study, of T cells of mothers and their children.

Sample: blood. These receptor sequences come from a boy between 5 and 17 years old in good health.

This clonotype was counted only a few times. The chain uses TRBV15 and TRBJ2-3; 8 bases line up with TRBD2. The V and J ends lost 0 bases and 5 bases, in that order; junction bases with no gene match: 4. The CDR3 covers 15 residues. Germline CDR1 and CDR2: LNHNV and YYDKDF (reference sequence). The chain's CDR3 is CATSREGLGGDTQYF. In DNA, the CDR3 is TGTGCCACCAGCAGAGAGGGACTAGGGGGAGATACGCAGTATTTT.

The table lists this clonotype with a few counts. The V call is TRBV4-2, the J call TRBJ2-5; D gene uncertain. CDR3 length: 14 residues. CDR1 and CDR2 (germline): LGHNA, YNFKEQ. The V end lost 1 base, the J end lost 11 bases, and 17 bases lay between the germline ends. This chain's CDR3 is CASSQGDVGPVQYF. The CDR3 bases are TGTGCCAGCAGCCAAGGTGACGTCGGACCAGTGCAGTACTTC.

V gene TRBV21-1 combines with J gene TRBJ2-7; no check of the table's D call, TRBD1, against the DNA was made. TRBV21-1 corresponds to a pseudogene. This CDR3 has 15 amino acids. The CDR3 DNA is TGTGCCAGCAGCAAACCCACAGGGTCCTCCTACGAGCAGTACTTC. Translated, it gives CASSKPTGSSYEQYF.

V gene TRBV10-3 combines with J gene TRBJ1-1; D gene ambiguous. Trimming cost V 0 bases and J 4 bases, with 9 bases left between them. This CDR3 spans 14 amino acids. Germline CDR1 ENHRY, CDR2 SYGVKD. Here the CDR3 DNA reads TGTGCCATCAGTGAGTCGGGAAGCCCCACTGAAGCTTTCTTT. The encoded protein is CAISESGSPTEAFF.

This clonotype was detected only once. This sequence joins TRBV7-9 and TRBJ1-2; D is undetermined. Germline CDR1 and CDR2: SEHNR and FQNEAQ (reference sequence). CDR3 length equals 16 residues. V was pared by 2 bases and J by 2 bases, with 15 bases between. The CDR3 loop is CASSLLIEVGNYGYTF. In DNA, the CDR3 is TGTGCCAGCAGCTTACTGATAGAGGTGGGGAACTATGGCTACACCTTC.

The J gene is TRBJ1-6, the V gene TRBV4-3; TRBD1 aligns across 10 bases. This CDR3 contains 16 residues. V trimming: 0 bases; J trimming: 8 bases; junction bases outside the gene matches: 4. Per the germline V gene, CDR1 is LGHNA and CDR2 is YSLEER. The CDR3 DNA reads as TGCGCCAGCAGCCAAGATCACGGGACAGGGGATTCACCCCTCCACTTT. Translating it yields CASSQDHGTGDSPLHF.

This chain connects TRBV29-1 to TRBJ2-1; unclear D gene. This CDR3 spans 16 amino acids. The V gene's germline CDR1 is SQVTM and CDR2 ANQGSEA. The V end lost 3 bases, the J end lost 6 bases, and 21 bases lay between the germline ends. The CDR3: CSVDNPALAALNEQFF. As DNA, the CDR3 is TGCAGCGTTGATAACCCAGCCCTTGCGGCCCTCAATGAGCAGTTCTTC.

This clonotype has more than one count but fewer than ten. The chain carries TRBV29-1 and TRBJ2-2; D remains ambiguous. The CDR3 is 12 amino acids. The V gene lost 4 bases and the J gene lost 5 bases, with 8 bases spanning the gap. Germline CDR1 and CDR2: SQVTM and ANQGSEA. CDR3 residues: CSVVWSTGELFF. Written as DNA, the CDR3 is TGCAGCGTTGTGTGGTCAACCGGGGAGCTGTTTTTT.

CDR3 bases: TGTGCCAGCAGCCCCACTCAGGGACCGGCGTTGGCGATCACCTTC. It codes for CASSPTQGPALAITF. The V gene is TRBV7-9, the J gene TRBJ1-2; TRBD1 is a possible D gene (5 bases). With 5 bases removed from V and 13 bases from J, the gap between germline ends came to 26 bases. The germline V gene encodes CDR1 SEHNR and CDR2 FQNEAQ (reference sequence). The CDR3 totals 15 residues.

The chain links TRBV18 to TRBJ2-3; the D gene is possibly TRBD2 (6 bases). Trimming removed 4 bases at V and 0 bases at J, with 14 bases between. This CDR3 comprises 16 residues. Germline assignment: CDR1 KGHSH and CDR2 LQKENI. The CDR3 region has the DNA TGTGCCAGCTCACGGTCCACGGGAGCTAGCACAGATACGCAGTATTTT. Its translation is CASSRSTGASTDTQYF.

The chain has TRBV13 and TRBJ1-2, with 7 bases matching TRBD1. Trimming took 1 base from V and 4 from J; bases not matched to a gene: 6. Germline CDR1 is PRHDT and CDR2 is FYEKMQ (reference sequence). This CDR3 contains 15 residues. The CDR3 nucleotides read TGTGCCAGCAGCTTAGCCGACAGGGCCACCTATGGCTACACCTTC. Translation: CASSLADRATYGYTF.

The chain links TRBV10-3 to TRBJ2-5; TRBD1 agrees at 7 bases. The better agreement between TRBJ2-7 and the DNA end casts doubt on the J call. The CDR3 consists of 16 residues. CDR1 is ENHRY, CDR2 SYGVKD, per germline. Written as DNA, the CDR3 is TGTGCCATCAGTGGAGGCACGAACAGGGGATCATACGAGCAGTACTTC. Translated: CAISGGTNRGSYEQYF.

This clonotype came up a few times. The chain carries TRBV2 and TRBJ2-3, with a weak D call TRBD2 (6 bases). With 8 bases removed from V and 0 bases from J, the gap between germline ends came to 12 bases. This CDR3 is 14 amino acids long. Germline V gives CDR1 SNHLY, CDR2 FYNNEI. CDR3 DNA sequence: TGTGCCAGCGGCGGGACCGCGAGCACAGATACGCAGTATTTT. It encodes CASGGTASTDTQYF.

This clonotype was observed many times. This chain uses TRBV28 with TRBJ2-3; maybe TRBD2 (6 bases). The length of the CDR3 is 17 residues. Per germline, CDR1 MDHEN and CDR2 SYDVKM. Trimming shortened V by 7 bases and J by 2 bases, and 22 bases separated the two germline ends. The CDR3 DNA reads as TGTGCCAGCACCCCGCATTTCAGGGACTTTTTCACAGATACGCAGTATTTT. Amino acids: CASTPHFRDFFTDTQYF.

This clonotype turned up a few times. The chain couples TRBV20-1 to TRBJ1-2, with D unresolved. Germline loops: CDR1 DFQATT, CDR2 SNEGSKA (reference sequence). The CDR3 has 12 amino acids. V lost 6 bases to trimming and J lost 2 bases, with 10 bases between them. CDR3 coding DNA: TGCAGTGCGCAGACCGCCAACTATGGCTACACCTTC. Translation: CSAQTANYGYTF.

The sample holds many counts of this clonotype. The CDR3, as DNA: TGCGCCAGCAGCCTCAGACAGGGGGCGGCAGAGACCCAGTACTTC. Its translation is CASSLRQGAAETQYF. The rearrangement joins TRBV4-3 to TRBJ2-5; 10 bases are shared with TRBD1. Trimming took 4 bases from V and 4 from J; bases not matched to a gene: 6. CDR1 and CDR2 (germline): LGHNA, YSLEER. CDR3 length: 15 amino acids.

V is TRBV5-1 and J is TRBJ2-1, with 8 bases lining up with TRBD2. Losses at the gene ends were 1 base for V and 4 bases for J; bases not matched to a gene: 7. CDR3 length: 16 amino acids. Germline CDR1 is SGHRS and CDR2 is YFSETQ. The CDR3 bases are TGCGCCAGCAGCTTGACAGCGGGAGTAGGTTACAATGAGCAGTTCTTC. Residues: CASSLTAGVGYNEQFF.